This T cell receptor (beta chain) was observed in a study of CD8 T cells in ankylosing spondylitis. Study conclusions and caveats: A number of the motif variants had already been described in reactive arthritis synovial fluid and blood. About 8 highly homologous variants made up a TCR beta motif, and this motif appeared characteristic of ankylosing spondylitis blood.

The CDR3 consists of 15 residues. Germline V gene lookup returns CDR1 SGHRS and CDR2 YFSETQ. Trimming cost V 4 bases and J 3 bases, with 14 bases left between them. With molecular barcodes, quantitative 5'-RACE was used to make the TCR beta libraries. TCRdb reprocessed the 5' RACE reads via MiXCR and lists one record per CDR3 protein. This sample has 700,000 to 850,000 distinct CDR3 sequences, with approximately 12% found just once. This clonotype has a handful of counts. Antigen: not known. Input material: blood, either unsorted or a sorted T cell fraction (not recorded which). The sequence came from a male donor with ankylosing spondylitis. The chain employs TRBV5-1 and TRBJ2-1, with D perhaps assigned TRBD1 or TRBD2 (6 bases each). As DNA, the CDR3 is TGCGCCAGCAGCGGCGAGGGGGGTCTCTACAATGAGCAGTTCTTC. It encodes CASSGEGGLYNEQFF.